The TCR beta chain under discussion was sequenced for a study of T-cell reconstitution after alpha-beta-depleted transplantation in children. Study findings and constraints: For some patients, TCRbeta diversity was high at day 60 because of recipient T cells and thymic progenitors that survived.

During its preparation, the TCRbeta library received unique molecular identifiers. From the PCR reads, TCRdb called clonotypes with MiXCR, one entry per CDR3 protein. The repertoire consists of around 580,000 distinct CDR3 sequences, with roughly 30% occurring once and the leading ten covering approximately 39%. Trimming took 0 bases from V and 6 from J, leaving 12 bases between them. This CDR3 has 14 residues. Germline CDR1 MNHEY, CDR2 SVGAGI. For this clonotype: What it binds is not known.

This sample comprised PBMCs, obtained before TCRalphabeta/CD19-depleted stem cell transplant. The sequence was collected from a boy under two years old with Wiskott-Aldrich syndrome, due to receive a stem cell transplant. The chain joins TRBV6-5 to TRBJ2-7, with D tentatively TRBD2 (6 bases). This chain's CDR3 is CASSYSSGRREQYF. For the CDR3, the DNA is TGTGCCAGCAGTTACTCCTCAGGGAGGCGCGAGCAGTACTTC.